These T cell receptor beta chains were read from a single sample in a study of cytomegalovirus exposure and HLA in healthy donors. Clones were sequenced by immunoSEQ multiplex PCR, and TCRdb holds only the in-frame ones, with some missing. The sample lists under 150,000 clones; 75% to 85% were seen once. What was sequenced was PBMCs. The receptors come from a woman aged 40 to 50 in good health and CMV-seronegative. CDR3s include the opening cysteine and the closing phenylalanine or tryptophan. D genes are given only for firm matches.

d_call: NA
v_call: TRBV9
j_call: TRBJ2-6
cdr3_aa: CASSVSFRDGANVLTF

d_call: NA
v_call: TRBV15
j_call: TRBJ2-5
cdr3_aa: CATSTLDSPWETQYF

d_call: NA
v_call: TRBV5-1
j_call: TRBJ2-1
cdr3_aa: CASSGLRADNEQFF

d_call: NA
v_call: TRBV4-1
j_call: TRBJ1-6
cdr3_aa: CASSQDRGMDSPLHF

d_call: NA
v_call: TRBV28
j_call: TRBJ1-5
cdr3_aa: CASSLETGGNQPQHF

d_call: NA
v_call: TRBV28
j_call: TRBJ2-7
cdr3_aa: CASSLEGTSYEQYF

d_call: TRBD1
v_call: TRBV6-5
j_call: TRBJ1-1
cdr3_aa: CASKGQGVSNTEAFF

d_call: NA
v_call: TRBV6-5
j_call: TRBJ2-3
cdr3_aa: CASSYGALGITDTQYF

d_call: TRBD2
v_call: TRBV5-1
j_call: TRBJ2-7
cdr3_aa: CASSRNLAGGYPSYEQYF

d_call: NA
v_call: TRBV4-1
j_call: TRBJ2-1
cdr3_aa: CASSQARSAYNEQFF

d_call: NA
v_call: TRBV6-4
j_call: TRBJ2-1
cdr3_aa: CASSLRGGGSFEQFF

d_call: TRBD1
v_call: TRBV11-2
j_call: TRBJ1-1
cdr3_aa: CASRERGLGNTEAFF

d_call: NA
v_call: TRBV28
j_call: TRBJ1-1
cdr3_aa: CASSLRGQNTEAFF

d_call: TRBD2
v_call: TRBV19
j_call: TRBJ2-5
cdr3_aa: CASSIDGTSAETQYF